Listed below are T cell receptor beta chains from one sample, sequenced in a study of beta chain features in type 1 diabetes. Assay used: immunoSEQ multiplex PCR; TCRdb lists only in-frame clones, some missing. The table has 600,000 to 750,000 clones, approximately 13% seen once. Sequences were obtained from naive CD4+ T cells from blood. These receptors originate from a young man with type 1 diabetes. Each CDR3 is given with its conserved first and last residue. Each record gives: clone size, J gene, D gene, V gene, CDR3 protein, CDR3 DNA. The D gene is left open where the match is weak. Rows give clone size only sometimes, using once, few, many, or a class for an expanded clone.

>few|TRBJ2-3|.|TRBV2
CASSPFSETDTQYF
TGTGCCAGCAGTCCGTTTAGCGAAACAGATACGCAGTATTTT
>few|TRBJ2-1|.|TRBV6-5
CASSLLDTHPQFF
TGTGCCAGCAGTCTACTAGACACCCATCCGCAGTTCTTC
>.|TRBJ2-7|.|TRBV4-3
CASSQVRGHEQYF
TGCGCCAGCAGCCAAGTGCGGGGTCACGAGCAGTACTTC
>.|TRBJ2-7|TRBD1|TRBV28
CASRSGQNYEQYF
TGTGCCAGCAGGTCGGGACAGAACTACGAGCAGTACTTC
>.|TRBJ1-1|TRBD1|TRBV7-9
CASSSGEGARAFF
TGTGCCAGCAGCTCCGGGGAGGGGGCGCGAGCTTTCTTT
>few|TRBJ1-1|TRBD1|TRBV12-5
CASGQGQAAYMNTEAFF
TGTGCTAGTGGTCAGGGACAGGCGGCGTACATGAACACTGAAGCTTTCTTT
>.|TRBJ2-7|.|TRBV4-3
CASSQEGSSNYEQYF
TGCGCCAGCAGCCAAGAAGGGTCATCCAACTACGAGCAGTACTTC
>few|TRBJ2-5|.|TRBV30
CAWSPRQETQYF
TGTGCCTGGAGTCCCAGACAAGAGACCCAGTACTTC
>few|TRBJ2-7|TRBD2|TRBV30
CAWNGGGPLTGEQYF
TGTGCCTGGAACGGCGGGGGGCCCCTTACGGGAGAGCAGTACTTC
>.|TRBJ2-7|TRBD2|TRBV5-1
CASSFGSGREEQYF
TGCGCCAGCAGCTTCGGCAGCGGGCGGGAGGAGCAGTACTTC
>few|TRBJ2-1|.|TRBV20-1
CSARYDNEQFF
TGCAGTGCTAGATACGACAATGAGCAGTTCTTC
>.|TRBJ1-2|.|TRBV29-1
CSVPWGNSYGYTF
TGCAGCGTCCCTTGGGGCAACTCTTATGGCTACACCTTC
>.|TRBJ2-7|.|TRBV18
CASSPTGFYEQYF
TGTGCCAGCTCACCAACAGGGTTCTACGAGCAGTACTTC
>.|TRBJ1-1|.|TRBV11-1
CASSYSQGNTEAFF
TGTGCCAGCAGCTATTCACAGGGGAACACTGAAGCTTTCTTT
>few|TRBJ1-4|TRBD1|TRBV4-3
CASSQSRDSLNEKLFF
TGCGCCAGCAGCCAGTCCCGGGACAGTCTAAATGAAAAACTGTTTTTT
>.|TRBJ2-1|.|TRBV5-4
CASSQDGSSYNEQFF
TGTGCCAGCAGCCAGGACGGAAGCTCCTACAATGAGCAGTTCTTC
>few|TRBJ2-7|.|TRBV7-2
CASSLAQIEQYF
TGTGCCAGCAGCTTAGCGCAGATCGAGCAGTACTTC
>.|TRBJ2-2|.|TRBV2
CASSEQVGRNTGELFF
TGTGCCAGCAGTGAACAGGTCGGCCGAAACACCGGGGAGCTGTTTTTT
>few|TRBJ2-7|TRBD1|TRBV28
CASSPRTGGEQYF
TGTGCCAGCAGTCCAAGGACAGGGGGCGAGCAGTACTTC
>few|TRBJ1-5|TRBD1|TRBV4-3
CASSQDRGGGQPQHF
TGCGCCAGCAGCCAGGACAGGGGAGGCGGCCAGCCCCAGCATTTT
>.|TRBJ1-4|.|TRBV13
CASSPRGGEKLFF
TGTGCCAGCAGCCCTAGGGGTGGAGAAAAACTGTTTTTT
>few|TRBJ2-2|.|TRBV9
CASGVGSSTGELFF
TGTGCCAGCGGGGTAGGGTCGAGCACCGGGGAGCTGTTTTTT
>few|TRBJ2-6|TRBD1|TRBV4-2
CASSNEGQGARGANVLTF
TGTGCCAGCAGCAACGAGGGACAGGGGGCGCGAGGGGCCAACGTCCTGACTTTC
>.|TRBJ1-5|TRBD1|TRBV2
CASSGQGLGQPQHF
TGTGCCAGCAGTGGACAGGGGTTGGGTCAGCCCCAGCATTTT
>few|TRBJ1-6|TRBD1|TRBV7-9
CASSLSGGSYNSPLHF
TGTGCCAGCAGCTTGTCAGGGGGCTCCTATAATTCACCCCTCCACTTT
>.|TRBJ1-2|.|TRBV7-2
CASSLATAGPYGYTF
TGTGCCAGCAGCTTAGCCACAGCAGGACCGTATGGCTACACCTTC
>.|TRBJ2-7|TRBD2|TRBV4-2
CASSPSGGGTYEQYF
TGTGCCAGCAGCCCTTCGGGCGGGGGAACCTACGAGCAGTACTTC
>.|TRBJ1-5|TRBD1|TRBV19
CASSASPSTGVSNQPQHF
TGTGCCAGTAGTGCATCACCTTCGACAGGGGTGAGCAATCAGCCCCAGCATTTT
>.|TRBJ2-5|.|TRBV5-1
CASSLRVGQETQYF
TGCGCCAGCAGCTTGCGGGTAGGCCAAGAGACCCAGTACTTC
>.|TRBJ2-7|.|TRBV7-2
CASSLTWEYEQYF
TGTGCCAGCAGCTTAACTTGGGAGTACGAGCAGTACTTC
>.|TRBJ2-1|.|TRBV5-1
CASSPGGGRNEQFF
TGCGCCAGCAGCCCGGGCGGCGGCCGTAATGAGCAGTTCTTC
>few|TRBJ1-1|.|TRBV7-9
CASSLRGQNTEAFF
TGTGCCAGCAGCTTACGGGGCCAGAACACTGAAGCTTTCTTT
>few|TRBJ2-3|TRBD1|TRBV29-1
CSVSDRGGADTQYF
TGCAGCGTTTCGGACAGGGGAGGTGCAGATACGCAGTATTTT